The next 19 T cell receptor beta chains were all read from a single sample in a study of cytomegalovirus exposure and HLA in healthy donors. Use of 60 Vbeta and 13 Jbeta primers characterized the PCR. Using immunoSEQ multiplex PCR, the repertoire was profiled, and TCRdb retains in-frame clones only, with some absent. The repertoire includes about 89,000 clones, roughly 80% of them detected once, and approximately 1.4% sits in the top ten. Sequencing was carried out using PBMCs. The receptor source for this set is a male donor in good health and CMV-seronegative.

The chain has TRBV7-6 and TRBJ2-7; 9 bases map to TRBD1. This CDR3 is built from 14 residues. V shed 5 bases, J shed 5 bases, and the junction held 7 bases outside the gene matches. The V gene's germline CDR1 is SGHVS and CDR2 FNYEAQ. The CDR3 loop reads CASSLLQGADEQYF. CDR3 bases: TGTGCCAGCAGCCTCCTACAGGGGGCCGACGAGCAGTACTTC. The whole variable domain, remainder taken from reference TRBV7-6 and TRBJ2-7, is GAGVSQSPRYKVTKRGQDVALRCDPISGHVSLYWYRQALGQGPEFLTYFNYEAQQDKSGLPNDRFSAERPEGSISTLTIQRTEQRDSAMYRCASSLLQGADEQYFGPGTRLTVT.

With regard to this clone: At one end, the junction sequence differs from germline, possibly due to a read error. The chain recombines TRBV4-1 with TRBJ2-6, with TRBD2 as a possible D gene (5 bases). Germline loops: CDR1 MGHRA, CDR2 YSYEKL. The CDR3 is 16 residues long. CDR3 nucleotides: TGCGCCAGCGGCCAAGAAGGGAGCTCTGGGGCCAACGTCCTGACTTTC. The encoded protein is CASGQEGSSGANVLTF.

This clone has just a few counts. The chain has TRBV7-9 and TRBJ1-2; the D gene is possibly TRBD1 (5 bases). V was shortened by 4 bases and J by 8 bases, with 11 bases between the two germline ends. Germline CDR1 and CDR2: SEHNR and FQNEAQ (reference sequence). The CDR3 length is 12 residues. The CDR3 DNA follows: TGTGCCAGCAGCTCCCCCCAGGGAGGCTACACCTTC. Amino acid sequence: CASSSPQGGYTF.

This clone was recorded a few times. The gene calls are TRBV11-3 and TRBJ1-1, with D possibly being TRBD1 (6 bases). Trimming left V 5 bases short and J 1 base short, with 11 bases between. Germline CDR1 SGHNT, CDR2 YENEEA. The CDR3 totals 14 residues. CDR3 coding DNA: TGTGCCAGCAGCCAGGGACACAAGAACACTGAAGCTTTCTTT. Translating it yields CASSQGHKNTEAFF. Drawing the rest from reference TRBV11-3 and TRBJ1-1, the complete variable domain is EAGVVQSPRYKIIEKKQPVAFWCNPISGHNTLYWYLQNLGQGPELLIRYENEEAVDDSQLPKDRFSAERLKGVDSTLKIQPAELGDSAVYLCASSQGHKNTEAFFGQGTRLTVV.

The V and J genes are TRBV27 and TRBJ1-5; D may be TRBD1 (5 bases). V was clipped by 3 bases and J by 6 bases, with 15 bases between them. The CDR3 is 15 residues long. Germline V gene sequence: CDR1 MNHEY, CDR2 SMNVEV (reference sequence). The CDR3 DNA reads TGTGCCAGCAGTTTGGGGAGGGGAGATCCTCAGCCCCAGCATTTT. This sequence encodes CASSLGRGDPQPQHF.

This sequence joins TRBV10-1 and TRBJ2-3; 8 bases line up with TRBD2. Germline CDR1 reads WNHNN; CDR2 reads SYGVQD (reference sequence). Trimming took 3 bases from V and 0 from J; bases not matched to a gene: 2. CDR3 size: 15 residues. The CDR3 region is CASSESGGSTDTQYF. The CDR3 coding sequence is TGCGCCAGCAGTGAAAGCGGGGGTAGCACAGATACGCAGTATTTT.

For the CDR3, the DNA is TGCAGCGTCCCCTCGCGGGGGGCCTTCCCTAACACTGAAGCTTTCTTT. Amino acid sequence: CSVPSRGAFPNTEAFF. This chain joins TRBV29-1 and TRBJ1-1; D may be TRBD1 (6 bases). Trimming removed 6 bases at V and 2 bases at J, with 22 bases between. The CDR3 consists of 16 residues. Germline V gene data show CDR1 as SQVTM and CDR2 as ANQGSEA.

This sequence joins TRBV7-2 and TRBJ1-5; D remains ambiguous. V dropped 1 base and J dropped 15 bases, with 13 bases sitting between them. The CDR3 covers 12 residues. Germline values: CDR1 SGHTA, CDR2 FQGNSA. CDR3 nucleotide sequence: TGTGCCAGCAGCTTAGACTTTGGGCCCTGGCATTTT. It encodes CASSLDFGPWHF.

The chain is built from TRBV6-5 and TRBJ1-1, with D perhaps TRBD1 (6 bases). Germline assignment: CDR1 MNHEY and CDR2 SVGAGI. Trimming took 6 bases from V and 0 from J, leaving 11 bases between them. CDR3 length: 14 residues. Written as DNA, the CDR3 is TGTGCCAGCAGAAACAGGGTGCTGAACACTGAAGCTTTCTTT. This translates into CASRNRVLNTEAFF.

J is TRBJ2-7 and V is TRBV9, with D tentatively TRBD1 (5 bases). Germline CDR1 SGDLS, CDR2 YYNGEE. This CDR3 has 15 amino acids. V lost 3 bases, J lost 0 bases, and 13 bases lay in between. The CDR3 sequence is CASSAQGSGSYEQYF. Here the CDR3 DNA reads TGTGCCAGCAGCGCCCAGGGCTCCGGCTCCTACGAGCAGTACTTC.

This chain connects TRBV28 to TRBJ1-4, with a tentative D call TRBD1 (6 bases). Germline CDR1 reads MDHEN; CDR2 reads SYDVKM. The CDR3 length is 14 residues. Between the trimmed V and J ends, which lost 8 bases and 1 base, there was a span of 11 bases. Written as DNA, the CDR3 is TGTGCCAGCGTGAACAGGGAAACTAATGAAAAACTGTTTTTT. Its translation is CASVNRETNEKLFF.

The chain is built from TRBV10-3 and TRBJ2-5; TRBD1 aligns across 11 bases. Germline V lookup: CDR1 ENHRY, CDR2 SYGVKD. The CDR3 consists of 14 residues. V shed 3 bases and J 7 bases; nucleotides not matched to a gene: 4. CDR3 nucleotides: TGTGCCATCAGTGATGGACAGGGGGCTGTGACCCAGTACTTC. Protein: CAISDGQGAVTQYF.

V gene TRBV6-6 combines with J gene TRBJ2-5; weak D call: TRBD2 (5 bases). CDR1 and CDR2 from the germline V gene are MNHNY and SVGAGI (reference sequence). CDR3 length: 14 amino acids. V lost 0 bases and J 3 bases, leaving 8 bases between the germline ends. The CDR3 sequence is CASSYSGSEETQYF. The DNA of the CDR3 is TGTGCCAGCAGTTACTCGGGGAGCGAAGAGACCCAGTACTTC.

The V gene is TRBV7-2, the J gene TRBJ2-7; D is undetermined. The germline gives CDR1 SGHTA, CDR2 FQGNSA. The CDR3 is 13 residues long. Trimming removed 5 bases from V and 6 bases from J, with 14 bases in between. CDR3 protein: CASSPVRRGEQYF. For the CDR3, the DNA is TGTGCCAGCAGCCCCGTCCGTAGAGGCGAGCAGTACTTC.

The chain is built from TRBV4-1 and TRBJ2-7, with 9 nucleotides matching TRBD1. Per the germline V gene, CDR1 is MGHRA and CDR2 is YSYEKL. V lost 4 bases and J lost 2; bases outside the gene matches: 6. The CDR3 covers 15 residues. The CDR3 DNA is TGCGCCAGCAGCCCCCGGGACAGGGTTGCCTACGAGCAGTACTTC. It codes for CASSPRDRVAYEQYF.

This chain connects TRBV7-2 to TRBJ2-1; no clear D. The CDR3 length is 15 residues. CDR1 SGHTA and CDR2 FQGNSA come from the germline V gene. V was shortened by 1 base and J by 1 base, with 8 bases between the two germline ends. The CDR3, as DNA: TGTGCCAGCAGCTTAGAGCAACGGTCCTACAATGAGCAGTTCTTC. Its protein product is CASSLEQRSYNEQFF.

This clone has only a few counts. V and J are TRBV19 and TRBJ1-2; D unclear. Per germline, CDR1 LNHDA and CDR2 SQIVND (reference sequence). The V end was cut by 3 bases, the J end by 3 bases, with 11 bases between. The CDR3 consists of 14 residues. CDR3 amino acids: CASSIWTGDYGYTF. The CDR3 region has the DNA TGTGCCAGTAGTATCTGGACGGGAGACTATGGCTACACCTTC.

V is TRBV25-1 and J is TRBJ1-1, with a tentative D call TRBD1 (6 bases). The V gene lost 6 bases and the J gene lost 1 base, with 9 bases spanning the gap. Per the germline V gene, CDR1 is MGHDK and CDR2 is SYGVNS. The CDR3 has 13 amino acids. In DNA form, the CDR3 reads TGTGCCAGCAGGAGGGACACGAACACTGAAGCTTTCTTT. It yields the protein CASRRDTNTEAFF.

The CDR3 bases are TGTGCCAGCACTGAGGCACCGGACATTCAGTACTTC. Translation: CASTEAPDIQYF. The chain joins TRBV28 to TRBJ2-4; no reliable D call. The CDR3 length is 12 residues. V was pared by 7 bases and J by 8 bases, with 12 bases between. Germline V gene data show CDR1 as MDHEN and CDR2 as SYDVKM.